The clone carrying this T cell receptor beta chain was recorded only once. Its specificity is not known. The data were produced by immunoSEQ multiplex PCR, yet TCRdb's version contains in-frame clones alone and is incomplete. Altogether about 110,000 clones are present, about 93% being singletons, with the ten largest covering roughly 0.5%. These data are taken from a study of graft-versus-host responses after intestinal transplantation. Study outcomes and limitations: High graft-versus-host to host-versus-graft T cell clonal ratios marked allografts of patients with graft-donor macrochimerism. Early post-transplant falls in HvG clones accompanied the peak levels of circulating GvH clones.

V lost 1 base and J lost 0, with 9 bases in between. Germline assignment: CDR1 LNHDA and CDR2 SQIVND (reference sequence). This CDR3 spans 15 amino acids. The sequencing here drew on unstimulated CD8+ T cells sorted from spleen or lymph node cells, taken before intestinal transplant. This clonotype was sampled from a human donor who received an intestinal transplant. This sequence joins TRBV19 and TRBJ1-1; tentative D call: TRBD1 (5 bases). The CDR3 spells CASSIAAGLNTEAFF. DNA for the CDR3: TGTGCCAGTAGTATAGCTGCAGGGCTGAACACTGAAGCTTTCTTT.